This T cell receptor beta chain was recovered during a study of siplizumab effects on memory and regulatory T cells. Study-wide results and caveats: Naive or memory phenotype was unassignable for roughly 75-96% of proliferating CD4+ or CD8+ clones.

The data were produced by immunoSEQ multiplex PCR, yet TCRdb's version contains in-frame clones alone and is incomplete. The data show 55,000 to 80,000 clones, with around 80% seen just once and about 0.42% held by the top ten. This clone appeared once. Its target is not known. Germline V CDR1 and CDR2: SGHVS, FNYEAQ. CDR3 length equals 14 residues. The V gene end was trimmed by 5 bases and the J gene end by 2 bases; junction bases not matched to a gene: 5. For a few donor pairs, CD4+ naive/memory and CD8+ naive/effector-memory/TEMRA unstimulated subsets were also sequenced. This clonotype originated in a human donor in good health. The sequenced sample was memory CD4+ T cells sorted from blood. This chain connects TRBV7-6 to TRBJ2-7; TRBD1 agrees at 8 bases. CDR3 nucleotide sequence: TGTGCCAGCAGCCCCGGACAGGGAGCCTACGAGCAGTACTTC. It is translated as CASSPGQGAYEQYF.